The rows below give T cell receptor beta chains drawn from one sample of a study of blood T cell repertoires in COVID-19. Assay: immunoSEQ multiplex PCR; the TCRdb copy retains only in-frame clones and omits some. The data contain roughly 250,000 clones, about 88% of them singletons. Sequencing was done on a sample of peripheral blood. The source of these receptors is a woman in her 40s who had recovered from COVID-19. Both conserved end residues are part of each CDR3. The D gene is left open where the match is weak. Only some rows state a clone size, as once, few, many or a class for expanded clones.

V: TRBV5-5; length: 11; D: .; size: .; J: TRBJ2-7; DNA: TGTGCCAGCAGCTTGCTGACAGAGCAGTACTTC; CDR3: CASSLLTEQYF
V: TRBV6-1; length: 19; D: TRBD1; size: once; J: TRBJ1-5; DNA: TGTGCCAGCAGTGGGCCCTCCGGGACAGGGGGCATGGGAGATCAGCCCCAGCATTTT; CDR3: CASSGPSGTGGMGDQPQHF
V: TRBV5-5; length: 16; D: TRBD2; size: .; J: TRBJ2-1; DNA: TGTGCCAGCAGCCTCCCCGGCGGGGGGACCCACAATGAGCAGTTCTTC; CDR3: CASSLPGGGTHNEQFF
V: TRBV9; length: 14; D: .; size: .; J: TRBJ2-7; DNA: TGTGCCAGCAGCGTAGCTGGAGGGAGCGACGAGCAGTACTTC; CDR3: CASSVAGGSDEQYF
V: TRBV6-2/TRBV6-3; length: 12; D: .; size: .; J: TRBJ1-4; DNA: TGTGCCAGCAGTTGGACAAATGAAAAACTGTTTTTT; CDR3: CASSWTNEKLFF
V: TRBV19; length: 14; D: TRBD2; size: .; J: TRBJ2-2; DNA: TGTGCCAGTAGTCTCAGCGGGGCCACCGGGGAGCTGTTTTTT; CDR3: CASSLSGATGELFF
V: TRBV24-1; length: 14; D: .; size: .; J: TRBJ1-2; DNA: TGTGCCACCAGTGATTTCCAACTAAACTATGGCTACACCTTC; CDR3: CATSDFQLNYGYTF
V: TRBV11-3; length: 13; D: TRBD1; size: .; J: TRBJ2-7; DNA: TGTGCCAGCGGGAGACAGGGGGCCTACGAGCAGTACTTC; CDR3: CASGRQGAYEQYF
V: TRBV30; length: 14; D: .; size: .; J: TRBJ2-2; DNA: TGTGCCTGGAAAGGAGCGAATGTTGCCGGGGAGCTGTTTTTT; CDR3: CAWKGANVAGELFF
V: TRBV6-5; length: 15; D: .; size: few; J: TRBJ1-2; DNA: TGTGCCAGCAGTTACTCGCCCGATACGCGGTATGGCTACACCTTC; CDR3: CASSYSPDTRYGYTF
V: TRBV3-1/TRBV3-2; length: 16; D: TRBD1; size: .; J: TRBJ1-2; DNA: TGTGCCAGCAGCCACGGGACAGGGGGCGTAAACTATGGCTACACCTTC; CDR3: CASSHGTGGVNYGYTF
V: TRBV6-2/TRBV6-3; length: 17; D: TRBD2; size: .; J: TRBJ2-2; DNA: TGTGCCAGCAGTCACGGTAGCGGGGGGCCTCTCACCGGGGAGCTGTTTTTT; CDR3: CASSHGSGGPLTGELFF
V: TRBV27; length: 15; D: .; size: .; J: TRBJ1-6; DNA: TGTGCCAGCAGTCGACTCGGGGGAAATAATTCACCCCTCCACTTT; CDR3: CASSRLGGNNSPLHF
V: TRBV7-9; length: 11; D: .; size: .; J: TRBJ2-1; DNA: TGTGCCAGCAGCCAGGATGAGGAGCAGTTCTTC; CDR3: CASSQDEEQFF
V: TRBV30; length: 15; D: TRBD1; size: .; J: TRBJ2-7; DNA: TGTGCCTGGATCAAACCGGGACAGACAACCTACGAGCAGTACTTC; CDR3: CAWIKPGQTTYEQYF
V: TRBV3-1/TRBV3-2; length: 14; D: TRBD1; size: .; J: TRBJ1-6; DNA: TGTGCCAGCAGCCTCAGGGGGGTAGGAGGACCCCTCCACTTT; CDR3: CASSLRGVGGPLHF
V: TRBV19; length: 14; D: TRBD1; size: .; J: TRBJ1-1; DNA: TGTGCCAGTAGTATTGGGACAGGGAAAACTGAAGCTTTCTTT; CDR3: CASSIGTGKTEAFF
V: TRBV10-2; length: 18; D: TRBD1; size: .; J: TRBJ1-3; DNA: TGCGCCAGCAGTGAGTCTGGGCAGGGGGTACCCTCTGGAAACACCATATATTTT; CDR3: CASSESGQGVPSGNTIYF
V: TRBV24-1; length: 15; D: TRBD1; size: .; J: TRBJ2-5; DNA: TGTGCCACCAGCCCGGGGACAGGCCTCCAAGAGACCCAGTACTTC; CDR3: CATSPGTGLQETQYF
V: TRBV2; length: 15; D: .; size: .; J: TRBJ1-3; DNA: TGTGCCAGCAGTCCCGGACAGACTACTGGAAACACCATATATTTT; CDR3: CASSPGQTTGNTIYF
V: TRBV4-3; length: 16; D: TRBD1; size: .; J: TRBJ1-5; DNA: TGCGCCAGCAGCCAAGATTGGCAGGGGGCACGTCAGCCCCAGCATTTT; CDR3: CASSQDWQGARQPQHF
V: TRBV6-2/TRBV6-3; length: 18; D: TRBD1; size: .; J: TRBJ1-6; DNA: TGTGCCAGCAGTCCCCCTCGGGACAGGGGAAATACTGGCCGAGTCCTCCACTTT; CDR3: CASSPPRDRGNTGRVLHF
V: TRBV7-8; length: 18; D: TRBD1; size: once; J: TRBJ1-5; DNA: TGTGCCAGCAGCAACGACCATATTAGGACAGGGCGCAATCAGCCCCAGCATTTT; CDR3: CASSNDHIRTGRNQPQHF
V: TRBV9; length: 16; D: TRBD2; size: .; J: TRBJ2-3; DNA: TGTGCCAGCAGCGTAGGCGGGGGTATCGGCACAGATACGCAGTATTTT; CDR3: CASSVGGGIGTDTQYF
V: TRBV9; length: 14; D: .; size: .; J: TRBJ2-7; DNA: TGTGCCAGCAGCTGGGAGGGACAACGCCACGAGCAGTACTTC; CDR3: CASSWEGQRHEQYF
V: TRBV14; length: 15; D: TRBD1; size: .; J: TRBJ2-3; DNA: TGTGCCAGCAGCCTGGACAGGGGGTTTACAGATACGCAGTATTTT; CDR3: CASSLDRGFTDTQYF
V: TRBV4-3; length: 12; D: .; size: .; J: TRBJ1-3; DNA: TGCGCCAGCAGCCAAGATCGCAGCACCATATATTTT; CDR3: CASSQDRSTIYF
V: TRBV6-2/TRBV6-3; length: 16; D: .; size: once; J: TRBJ2-7; DNA: TGTGCCAGCAGTAAACCCACCCCGGGACAACATTACGAGCAGTACTTC; CDR3: CASSKPTPGQHYEQYF
V: TRBV14; length: 13; D: .; size: .; J: TRBJ1-6; DNA: TGTGCCAGCAGCCCGGACAGACCTTCACCCCTCCACTTT; CDR3: CASSPDRPSPLHF
V: TRBV18; length: 14; D: TRBD1; size: .; J: TRBJ1-5; DNA: TGTGCCAGCTCACCGGGACAGAGGAATCAGCCCCAGCATTTT; CDR3: CASSPGQRNQPQHF
V: TRBV11-2; length: 16; D: .; size: .; J: TRBJ2-6; DNA: TGTGCCAGCAGCTTAAGAAGGGACACTGGGGCCAACGTCCTGACTTTC; CDR3: CASSLRRDTGANVLTF
V: TRBV9; length: 14; D: .; size: .; J: TRBJ1-3; DNA: TGTGCCAGCAGCGATGTCAGGGAGGCAAACACCATATATTTT; CDR3: CASSDVREANTIYF
V: TRBV11-2; length: 19; D: TRBD1; size: .; J: TRBJ1-6; DNA: TGTGCCAGCAGCCCAACAACCGGACAGGGGTATACGTATAATTCACCCCTCCACTTT; CDR3: CASSPTTGQGYTYNSPLHF
V: TRBV6-1; length: 15; D: TRBD1; size: .; J: TRBJ1-2; DNA: TGTGCCAGCAGTGAACGGGCTTGGACAGGGGGTGGCTACACCTTC; CDR3: CASSERAWTGGGYTF
V: TRBV5-4; length: 15; D: .; size: few; J: TRBJ1-1; DNA: TGTGCCAGCAGCTCCAGTTGGGGGCGCGTTACTGAAGCTTTCTTT; CDR3: CASSSSWGRVTEAFF
V: TRBV6-5; length: 14; D: TRBD2; size: .; J: TRBJ2-3; DNA: TGTGCCAGCAGCCGGGGGGTTACCACAGATACGCAGTATTTT; CDR3: CASSRGVTTDTQYF
V: TRBV6-5; length: 13; D: .; size: .; J: TRBJ2-7; DNA: TGTGCCAGCAGTCGGCCGGGACTCGACGAGCAGTACTTC; CDR3: CASSRPGLDEQYF
V: TRBV4-3; length: 17; D: .; size: .; J: TRBJ1-5; DNA: TGCGCCAGCAGCCAAGATTTCGGGGGAGTCGGCAATCAGCCCCAGCATTTT; CDR3: CASSQDFGGVGNQPQHF